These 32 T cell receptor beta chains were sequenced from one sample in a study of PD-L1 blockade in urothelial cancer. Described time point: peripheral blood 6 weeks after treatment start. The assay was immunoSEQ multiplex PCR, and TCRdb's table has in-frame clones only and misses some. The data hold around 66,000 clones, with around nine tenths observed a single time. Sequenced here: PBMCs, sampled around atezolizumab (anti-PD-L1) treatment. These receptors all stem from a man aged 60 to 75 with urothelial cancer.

The CDR3 DNA reads TGTGCCAGCAGCTTCGGACAGGGGGCAGATACGCAGTATTTT. Amino acid sequence: CASSFGQGADTQYF. V and J are TRBV7-6 and TRBJ2-3; 10 bases match TRBD1. The V gene's germline CDR1 is SGHVS and CDR2 FNYEAQ. The CDR3 is 14 amino acids. The J segment lost 4 bases and the V segment lost 3 bases, leaving 1 base of the junction unmatched.

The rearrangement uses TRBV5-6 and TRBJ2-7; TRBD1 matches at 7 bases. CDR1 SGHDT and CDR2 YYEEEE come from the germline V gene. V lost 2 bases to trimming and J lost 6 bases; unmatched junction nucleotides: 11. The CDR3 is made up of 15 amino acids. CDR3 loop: CASSFYAGGKGEQYF. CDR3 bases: TGTGCCAGCAGCTTCTACGCAGGGGGTAAGGGCGAGCAGTACTTC.

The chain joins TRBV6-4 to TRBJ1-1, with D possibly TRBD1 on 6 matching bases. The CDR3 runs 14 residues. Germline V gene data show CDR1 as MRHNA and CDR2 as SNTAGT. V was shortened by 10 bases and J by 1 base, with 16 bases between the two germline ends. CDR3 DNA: TGTGCCAACAACTTGGGGACAAAGAACACTGAAGCTTTCTTT. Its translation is CANNLGTKNTEAFF.

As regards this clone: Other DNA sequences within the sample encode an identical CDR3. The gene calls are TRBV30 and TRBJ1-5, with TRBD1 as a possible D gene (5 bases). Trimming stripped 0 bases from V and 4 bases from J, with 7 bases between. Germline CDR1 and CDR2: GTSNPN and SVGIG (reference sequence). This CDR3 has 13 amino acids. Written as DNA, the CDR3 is TGTGCCTGGAGTGTCCGGGGGAATCAGCCCCAGCATTTT. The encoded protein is CAWSVRGNQPQHF. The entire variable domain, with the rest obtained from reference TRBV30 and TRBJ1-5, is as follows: SQTIHQWPATLVQPVGSPLSLECTVEGTSNPNLYWYRQAAGRGLQLLFYSVGIGQISSEVPQNLSASRPQDRQFILSSKKLLLSDSGFYLCAWSVRGNQPQHFGDGTRLSIL.

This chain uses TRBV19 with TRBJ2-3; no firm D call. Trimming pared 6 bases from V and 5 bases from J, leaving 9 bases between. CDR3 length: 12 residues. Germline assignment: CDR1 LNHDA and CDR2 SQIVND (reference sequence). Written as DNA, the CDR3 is TGTGCCAGTAGCCCACTGCGAGATACGCAGTATTTT. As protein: CASSPLRDTQYF.

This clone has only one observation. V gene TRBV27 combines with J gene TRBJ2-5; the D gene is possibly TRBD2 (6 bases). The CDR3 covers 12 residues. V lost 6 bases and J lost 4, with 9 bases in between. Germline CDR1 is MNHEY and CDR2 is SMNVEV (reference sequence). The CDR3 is CASRRGGETQYF. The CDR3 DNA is TGTGCCAGCAGGCGGGGCGGAGAGACCCAGTACTTC.

Written as DNA, the CDR3 is TGTGCCAGCAGCTTTCCGGACAGAGGAATACAAGAGACCCAGTACTTC. Translation gives CASSFPDRGIQETQYF. The chain recombines TRBV7-9 with TRBJ2-5, with D perhaps TRBD1 (6 bases). This CDR3 region has 16 residues. Germline CDR1 SEHNR, CDR2 FQNEAQ (reference sequence). V dropped 3 bases and J dropped 2 bases, with 16 bases sitting between them.

CDR3 in DNA: TGTGCCAGCAGCTTTTACAGGGCAATGAACACTGAAGCTTTCTTT. Translating it yields CASSFYRAMNTEAFF. This sequence joins TRBV7-9 and TRBJ1-1, with a weak D call TRBD1 (6 bases). CDR1 SEHNR and CDR2 FQNEAQ come from the germline V gene (reference sequence). Trimming took off 3 bases at V and 0 bases at J, with 11 bases between the two ends. CDR3 size: 15 residues.

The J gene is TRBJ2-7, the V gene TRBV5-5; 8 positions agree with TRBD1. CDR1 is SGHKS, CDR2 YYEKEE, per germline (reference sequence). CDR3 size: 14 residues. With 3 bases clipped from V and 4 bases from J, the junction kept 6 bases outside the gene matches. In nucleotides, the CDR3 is TGTGCCAGCAGCTACCGGGACAGGTCTTACGAGCAGTACTTC. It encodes CASSYRDRSYEQYF.

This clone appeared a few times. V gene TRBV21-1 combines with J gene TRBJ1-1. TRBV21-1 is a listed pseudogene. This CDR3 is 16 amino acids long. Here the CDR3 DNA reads TGTGCCAGCAGCAAAGCGCTCTCCGGGTCTCTGGCTGAAGCTTTCTTT. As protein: CASSKALSGSLAEAFF.

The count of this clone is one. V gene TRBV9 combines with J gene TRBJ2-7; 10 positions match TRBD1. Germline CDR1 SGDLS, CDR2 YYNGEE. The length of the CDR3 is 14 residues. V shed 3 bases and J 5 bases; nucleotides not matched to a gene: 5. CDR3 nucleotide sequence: TGTGCCAGCAGCGGGGGGACAGGGGAGGACGAGCAGTACTTC. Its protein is CASSGGTGEDEQYF.

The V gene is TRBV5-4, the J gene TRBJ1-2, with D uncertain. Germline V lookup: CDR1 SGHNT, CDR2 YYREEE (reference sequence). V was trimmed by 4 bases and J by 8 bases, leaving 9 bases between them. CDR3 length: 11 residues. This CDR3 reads CASSAAGGYTF. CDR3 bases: TGTGCCAGCAGCGCGGCTGGCGGCTACACCTTC.

The CDR3 sequence: CASRKTSSGANVLTF. The CDR3, as DNA: TGTGCCAGCAGGAAAACTAGCTCTGGGGCCAACGTCCTGACTTTC. V gene TRBV2 combines with J gene TRBJ2-6; D is perhaps TRBD2 (5 bases). Looked up from germline, CDR1 is SNHLY and CDR2 is FYNNEI. The length of the CDR3 is 15 residues. Trimming removed 6 bases from V and 0 bases from J, with 9 bases in between.

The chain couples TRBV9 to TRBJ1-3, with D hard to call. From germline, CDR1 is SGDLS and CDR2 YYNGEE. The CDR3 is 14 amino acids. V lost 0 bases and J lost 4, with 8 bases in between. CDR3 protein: CASSVELEGNTIYF. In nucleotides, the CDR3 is TGTGCCAGCAGCGTAGAGCTGGAGGGAAACACCATATATTTT. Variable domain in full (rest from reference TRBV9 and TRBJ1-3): DSGVTQTPKHLITATGQRVTLRCSPRSGDLSVYWYQQSLDQGLQFLIQYYNGEERAKGNILERFSAQQFPDLHSELNLSSLELGDSALYFCASSVELEGNTIYFGEGSWLTVV.

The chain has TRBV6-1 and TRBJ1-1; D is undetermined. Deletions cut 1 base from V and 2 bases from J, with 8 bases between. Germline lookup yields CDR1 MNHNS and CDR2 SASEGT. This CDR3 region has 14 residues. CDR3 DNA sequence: TGTGCCAGCAGTGAAGGAGGGCATAACACTGAAGCTTTCTTT. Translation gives CASSEGGHNTEAFF.

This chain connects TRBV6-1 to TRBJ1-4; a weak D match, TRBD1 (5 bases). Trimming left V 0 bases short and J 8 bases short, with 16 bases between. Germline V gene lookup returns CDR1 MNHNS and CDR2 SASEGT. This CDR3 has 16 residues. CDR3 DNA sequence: TGTGCCAGCAGTGAAGCACCACTGGGGCATCGGGAAAAACTGTTTTTT. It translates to CASSEAPLGHREKLFF.

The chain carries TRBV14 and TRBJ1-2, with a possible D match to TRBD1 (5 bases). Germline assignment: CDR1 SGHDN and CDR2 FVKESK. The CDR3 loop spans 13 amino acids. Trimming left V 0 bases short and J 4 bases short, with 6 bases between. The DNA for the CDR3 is TGTGCCAGCAGCCAAGACAGGGCCTATGGCTACACCTTC. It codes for CASSQDRAYGYTF.

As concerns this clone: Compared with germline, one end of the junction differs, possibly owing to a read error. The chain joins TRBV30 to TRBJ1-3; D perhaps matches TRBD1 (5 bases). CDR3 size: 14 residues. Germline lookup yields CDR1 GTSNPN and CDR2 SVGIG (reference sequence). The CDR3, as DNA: TGTGCCTGGAGTGTAGGGGACTCTGGGAACACCATATATTTT. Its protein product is CAWSVGDSGNTIYF.

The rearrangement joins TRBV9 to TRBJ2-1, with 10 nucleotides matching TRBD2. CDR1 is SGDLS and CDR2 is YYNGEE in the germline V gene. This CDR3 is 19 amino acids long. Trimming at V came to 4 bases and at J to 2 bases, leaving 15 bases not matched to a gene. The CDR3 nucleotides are TGTGCCAGCAGCCCCTCGAAGCTAGCGGGAGTGTCGGCCTACAATGAGCAGTTCTTC. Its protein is CASSPSKLAGVSAYNEQFF.

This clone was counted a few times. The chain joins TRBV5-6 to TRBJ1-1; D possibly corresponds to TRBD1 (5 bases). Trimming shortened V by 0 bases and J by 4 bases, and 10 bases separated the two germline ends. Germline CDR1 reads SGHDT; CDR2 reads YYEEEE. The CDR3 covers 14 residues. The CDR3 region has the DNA TGTGCCAGCAGCTTGGTCAGGAGGGGCACTGAAGCTTTCTTT. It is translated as CASSLVRRGTEAFF.

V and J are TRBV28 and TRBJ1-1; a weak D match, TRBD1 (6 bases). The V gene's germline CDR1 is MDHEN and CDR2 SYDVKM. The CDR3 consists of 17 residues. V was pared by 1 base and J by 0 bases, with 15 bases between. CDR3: CASSLSGADIMNTEAFF. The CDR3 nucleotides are TGTGCCAGCAGTTTATCAGGGGCCGATATCATGAACACTGAAGCTTTCTTT.

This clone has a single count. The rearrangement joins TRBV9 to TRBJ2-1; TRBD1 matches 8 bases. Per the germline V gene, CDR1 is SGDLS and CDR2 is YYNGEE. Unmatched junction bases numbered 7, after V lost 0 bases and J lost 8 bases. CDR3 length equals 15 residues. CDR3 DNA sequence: TGTGCCAGCAGCGTAGCTACAGGGGGTCGGTATGAGCAGTTCTTC. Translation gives CASSVATGGRYEQFF.

CDR3 DNA sequence: TGTGCCAGCAGTGAATACGGGAGAAATAATGAAAAACTGTTTTTT. Amino acids: CASSEYGRNNEKLFF. V and J are TRBV25-1 and TRBJ1-4; D is undetermined. The germline V and J ends were trimmed by 0 bases and 4 bases, with 9 bases remaining between them. The CDR3 runs 15 residues. From germline, CDR1 is MGHDK and CDR2 SYGVNS.

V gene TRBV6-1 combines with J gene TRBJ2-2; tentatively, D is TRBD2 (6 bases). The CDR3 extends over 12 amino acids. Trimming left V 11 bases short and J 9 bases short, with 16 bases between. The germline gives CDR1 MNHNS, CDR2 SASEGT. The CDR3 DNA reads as TGTGCCGCCAAACAAACTAGCCGGGAGCTGTTTTTT. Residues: CAAKQTSRELFF.

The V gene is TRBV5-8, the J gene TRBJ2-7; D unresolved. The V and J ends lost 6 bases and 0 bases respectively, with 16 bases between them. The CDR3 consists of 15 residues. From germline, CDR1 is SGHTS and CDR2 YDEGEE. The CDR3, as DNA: TGTGCCAGCACCCCTTTTCCGACTCCCTCCTACGAGCAGTACTTC. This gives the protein CASTPFPTPSYEQYF.

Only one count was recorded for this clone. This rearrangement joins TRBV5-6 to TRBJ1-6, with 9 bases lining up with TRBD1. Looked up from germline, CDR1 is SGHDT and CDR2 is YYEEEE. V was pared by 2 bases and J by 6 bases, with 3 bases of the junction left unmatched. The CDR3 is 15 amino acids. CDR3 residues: CASSLQGAGNSPLHF. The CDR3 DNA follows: TGTGCCAGCAGCTTACAGGGGGCAGGTAATTCACCCCTCCACTTT.

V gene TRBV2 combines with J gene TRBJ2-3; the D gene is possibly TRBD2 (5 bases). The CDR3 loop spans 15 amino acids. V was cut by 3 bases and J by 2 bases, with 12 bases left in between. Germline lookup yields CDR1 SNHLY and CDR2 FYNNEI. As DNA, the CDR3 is TGTGCCAGCAGTGACGGACGGGAAAACACAGATACGCAGTATTTT. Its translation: CASSDGRENTDTQYF.

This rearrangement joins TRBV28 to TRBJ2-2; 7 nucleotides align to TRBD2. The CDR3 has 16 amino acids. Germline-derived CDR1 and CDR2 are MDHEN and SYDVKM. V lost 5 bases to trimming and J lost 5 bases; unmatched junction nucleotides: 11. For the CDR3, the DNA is TGTGCCAGCAGTCGGGACTACCTCACACGAACCGGGGAGCTGTTTTTT. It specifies CASSRDYLTRTGELFF.

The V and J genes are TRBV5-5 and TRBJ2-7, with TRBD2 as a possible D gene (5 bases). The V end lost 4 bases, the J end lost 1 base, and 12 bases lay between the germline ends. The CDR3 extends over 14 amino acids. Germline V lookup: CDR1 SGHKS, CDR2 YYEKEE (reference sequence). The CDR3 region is CASSDPGNSYEQYF. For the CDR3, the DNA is TGTGCCAGCAGCGACCCCGGGAATTCCTACGAGCAGTACTTC.

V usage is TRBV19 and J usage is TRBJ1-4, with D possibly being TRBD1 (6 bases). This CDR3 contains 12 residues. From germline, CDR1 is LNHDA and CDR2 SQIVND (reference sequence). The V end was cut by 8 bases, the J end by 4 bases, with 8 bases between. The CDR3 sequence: CASGQNNEKLFF. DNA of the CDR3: TGTGCCAGTGGACAGAATAATGAAAAACTGTTTTTT.

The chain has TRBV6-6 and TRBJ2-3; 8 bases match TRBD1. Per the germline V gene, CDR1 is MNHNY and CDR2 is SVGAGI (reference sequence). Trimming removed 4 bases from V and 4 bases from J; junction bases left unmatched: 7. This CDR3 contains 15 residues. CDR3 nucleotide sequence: TGTGCCAGCAGTTCCGGACAGGGTATCGCAGATACGCAGTATTTT. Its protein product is CASSSGQGIADTQYF.

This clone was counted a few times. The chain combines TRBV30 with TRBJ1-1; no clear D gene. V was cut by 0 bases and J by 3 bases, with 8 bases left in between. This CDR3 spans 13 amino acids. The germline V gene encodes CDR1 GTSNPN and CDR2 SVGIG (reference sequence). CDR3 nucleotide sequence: TGTGCCTGGAGTGTAATCGAGGACACTGAAGCTTTCTTT. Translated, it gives CAWSVIEDTEAFF.